This TCR beta chain was identified during a study of control samples from healthy donors and cancer patients. A few counts support this clone. The repertoire was sequenced with immunoSEQ multiplex PCR; TCRdb's copy has only in-frame clones and lacks some. The data hold roughly 370,000 clones, with 75% to 95% observed a single time. From germline, CDR1 is MGHRA and CDR2 YSYEKL. Trimming stripped 4 bases from V and 8 bases from J, with 11 bases between. There are 12 residues in the CDR3. Sample: PBMCs. This sequence was found in a man aged 40-50 years with head and neck cancer. V and J are TRBV4-1 and TRBJ1-1, with D possibly TRBD1 on 6 matching bases. CDR3 nucleotide sequence: TGCGCCAGCAGCCCCTCGGGGGCCGAAGCTTTCTTT. It encodes CASSPSGAEAFF.